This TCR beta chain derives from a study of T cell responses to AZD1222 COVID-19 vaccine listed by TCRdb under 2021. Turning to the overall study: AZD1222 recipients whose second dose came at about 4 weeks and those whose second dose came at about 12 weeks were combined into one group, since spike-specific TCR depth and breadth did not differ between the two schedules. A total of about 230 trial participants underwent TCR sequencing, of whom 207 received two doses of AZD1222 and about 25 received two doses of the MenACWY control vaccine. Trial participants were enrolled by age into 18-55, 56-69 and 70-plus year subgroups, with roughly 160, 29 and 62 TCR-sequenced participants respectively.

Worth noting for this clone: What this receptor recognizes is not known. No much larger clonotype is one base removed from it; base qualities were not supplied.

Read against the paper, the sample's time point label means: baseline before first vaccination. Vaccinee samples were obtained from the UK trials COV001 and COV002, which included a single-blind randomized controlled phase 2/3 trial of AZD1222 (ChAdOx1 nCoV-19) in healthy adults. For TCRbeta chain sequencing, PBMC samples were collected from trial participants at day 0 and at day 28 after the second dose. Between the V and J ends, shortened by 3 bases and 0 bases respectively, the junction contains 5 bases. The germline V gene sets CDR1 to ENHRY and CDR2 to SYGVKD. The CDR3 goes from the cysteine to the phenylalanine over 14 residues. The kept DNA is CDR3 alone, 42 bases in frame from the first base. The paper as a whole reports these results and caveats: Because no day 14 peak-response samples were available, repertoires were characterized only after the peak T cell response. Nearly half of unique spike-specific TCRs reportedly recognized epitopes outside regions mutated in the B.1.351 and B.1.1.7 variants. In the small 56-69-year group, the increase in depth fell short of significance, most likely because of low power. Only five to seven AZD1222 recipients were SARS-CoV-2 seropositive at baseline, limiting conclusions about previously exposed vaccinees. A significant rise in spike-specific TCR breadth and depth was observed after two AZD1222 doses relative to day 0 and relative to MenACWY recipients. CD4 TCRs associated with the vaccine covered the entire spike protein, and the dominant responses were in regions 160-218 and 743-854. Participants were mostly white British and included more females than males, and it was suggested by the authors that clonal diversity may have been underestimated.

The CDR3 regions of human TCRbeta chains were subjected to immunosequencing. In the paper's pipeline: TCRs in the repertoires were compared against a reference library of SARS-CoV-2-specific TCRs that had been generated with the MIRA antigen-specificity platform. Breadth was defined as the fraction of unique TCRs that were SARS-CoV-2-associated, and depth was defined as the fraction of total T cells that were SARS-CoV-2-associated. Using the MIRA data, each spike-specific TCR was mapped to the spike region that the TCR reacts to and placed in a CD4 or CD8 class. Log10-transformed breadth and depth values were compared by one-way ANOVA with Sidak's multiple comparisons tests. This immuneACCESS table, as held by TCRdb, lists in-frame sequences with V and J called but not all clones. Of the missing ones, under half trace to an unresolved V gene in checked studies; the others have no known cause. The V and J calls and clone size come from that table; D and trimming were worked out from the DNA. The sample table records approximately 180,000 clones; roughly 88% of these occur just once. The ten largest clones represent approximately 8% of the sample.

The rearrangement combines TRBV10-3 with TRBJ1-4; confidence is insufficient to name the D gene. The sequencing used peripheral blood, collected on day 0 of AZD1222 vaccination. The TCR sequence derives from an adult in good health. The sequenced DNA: TGTGCCATCAGTGACAGCGCAACTAATGAAAAACTGTTTTTT. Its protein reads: CAISDSATNEKLFF.